The 5 T cell receptor beta chains below all came from one sample that was sequenced in a study of shared clonotypes between healthy human individuals (dated by TCRdb to 2018 to 2020). Library generation was performed with the immunoSEQ multiplex PCR assay. This is the immuneACCESS table as TCRdb keeps it, with only in-frame sequences that have V and J called. A part of the clones is gone; compared with another copy, unresolved V genes explain less than half, and the rest is unexplained. The sample table shows around 1.4 million clones, and 97% to 99% are seen once. The ten largest make up approximately 0.4% of the sample. The sample consisted of naive CD4+ T cells sorted from blood. The intended sense of this specimen's cell subset or site label: CD45RA+ positively selected. The receptors shown here come from a young man in good health.

CDR3 coding DNA: TGCGCCAGCAGGACCCCGCGGGGTCTGGGCTTTGAGCAGTTCTTC. Its translation: CASRTPRGLGFEQFF. The rearrangement uses TRBV10-2 and TRBJ2-1, with D possibly being TRBD2 (6 bases). V was cut by 6 bases and J by 9 bases, with 21 bases left in between. The CDR3 contains 15 residues. Germline assignment: CDR1 WSHSY and CDR2 SAAADI.

The chain joins TRBV7-6 to TRBJ2-1; D gene uncertain. Trimming removed 1 base from V and 6 bases from J, with 16 bases in between. Germline loops: CDR1 SGHVS, CDR2 FNYEAQ. The CDR3 sequence is 16 residues long. CDR3 coding DNA: TGTGCCAGCAGCTTAGATAAGCGACGCCCTCCCAATGAGCAGTTCTTC. Its protein is CASSLDKRRPPNEQFF.

This sequence joins TRBV7-9 and TRBJ2-5, with 11 bases that match TRBD2. From germline, CDR1 is SEHNR and CDR2 FQNEAQ (reference sequence). The V segment lost 10 bases and the J segment 5 bases; nucleotides outside the gene matches: 18. The CDR3 has 17 residues. The CDR3 here is CATGRGALAGGGETQYF. The CDR3 DNA reads as TGTGCCACCGGCCGGGGGGCTCTAGCGGGAGGCGGGGAGACCCAGTACTTC. Full variable domain (outside the CDR3, taken from reference TRBV7-9 and TRBJ2-5): DTGVSQNPRHKITKRGQNVTFRCDPISEHNRLYWYRQTLGQGPEFLTYFQNEAQLEKSRLLSDRFSAERPKGSFSTLEIQRTEQGDSAMYLCATGRGALAGGGETQYFGPGTRLLVL.

The V call is TRBV28, the J call TRBJ1-5; the D is unclear. V was cut by 3 bases and J by 11 bases, with 11 bases left in between. This CDR3 spans 12 amino acids. Per germline, CDR1 MDHEN and CDR2 SYDVKM. The CDR3 loop is CASSLSRRAQHF. CDR3 coding DNA: TGTGCCAGCAGTTTGTCCCGTCGGGCCCAGCATTTT. The full variable domain, its missing parts supplied by reference TRBV28 and TRBJ1-5, is DVKVTQSSRYLVKRTGEKVFLECVQDMDHENMFWYRQDPGLGLRLIYFSYDVKMKEKGDIPEGYSVSREKKERFSLILESASTNQTSMYLCASSLSRRAQHFGDGTRLSIL.

The chain joins TRBV5-4 to TRBJ2-1; possibly TRBD1 for D (7 bases). The CDR3 contains 15 residues. Germline values: CDR1 SGHNT, CDR2 YYREEE (reference sequence). The V end was cut by 2 bases, the J end by 6 bases, with 15 bases between. The CDR3 region is CASSLSAGGGNEQFF. The CDR3, as DNA: TGTGCCAGCAGCTTATCGGCAGGGGGAGGCAATGAGCAGTTCTTC.